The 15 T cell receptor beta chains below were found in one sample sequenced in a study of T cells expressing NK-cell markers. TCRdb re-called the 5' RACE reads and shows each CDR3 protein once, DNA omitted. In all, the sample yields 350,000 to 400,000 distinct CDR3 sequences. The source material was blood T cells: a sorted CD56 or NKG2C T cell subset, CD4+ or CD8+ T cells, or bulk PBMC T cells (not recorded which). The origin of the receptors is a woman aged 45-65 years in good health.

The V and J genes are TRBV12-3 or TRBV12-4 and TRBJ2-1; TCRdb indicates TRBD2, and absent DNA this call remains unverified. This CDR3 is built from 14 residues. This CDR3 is CAIGTSGRYNEQFF.

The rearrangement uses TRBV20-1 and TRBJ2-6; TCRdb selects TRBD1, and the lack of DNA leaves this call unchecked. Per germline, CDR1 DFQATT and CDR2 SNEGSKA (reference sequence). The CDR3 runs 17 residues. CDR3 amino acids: CSARDPTGDSGANVLTF.

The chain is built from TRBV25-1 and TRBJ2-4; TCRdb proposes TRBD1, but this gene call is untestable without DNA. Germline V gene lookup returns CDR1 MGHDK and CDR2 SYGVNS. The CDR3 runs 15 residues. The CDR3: CASSDRQGGKNIQYF.

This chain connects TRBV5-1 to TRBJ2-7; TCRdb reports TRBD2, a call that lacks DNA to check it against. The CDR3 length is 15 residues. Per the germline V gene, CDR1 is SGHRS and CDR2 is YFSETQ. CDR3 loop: CASSRTSGSNNEQYF.

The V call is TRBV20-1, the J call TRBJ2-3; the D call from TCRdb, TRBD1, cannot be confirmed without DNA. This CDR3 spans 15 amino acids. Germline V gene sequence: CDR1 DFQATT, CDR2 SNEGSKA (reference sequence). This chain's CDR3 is CSARDPGHLTDTQYF.

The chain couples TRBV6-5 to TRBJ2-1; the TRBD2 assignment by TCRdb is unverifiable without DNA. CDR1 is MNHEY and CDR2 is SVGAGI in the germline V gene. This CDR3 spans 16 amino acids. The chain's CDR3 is CASSYFGPTSVDEQFF.

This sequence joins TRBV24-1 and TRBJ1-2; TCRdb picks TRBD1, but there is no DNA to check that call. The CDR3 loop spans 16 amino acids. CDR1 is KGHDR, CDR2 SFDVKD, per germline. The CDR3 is CATSDFSGQGYYGYTF.

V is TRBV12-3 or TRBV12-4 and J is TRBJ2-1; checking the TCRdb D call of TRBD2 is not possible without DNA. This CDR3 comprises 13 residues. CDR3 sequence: CASSFTSGNEQFF.

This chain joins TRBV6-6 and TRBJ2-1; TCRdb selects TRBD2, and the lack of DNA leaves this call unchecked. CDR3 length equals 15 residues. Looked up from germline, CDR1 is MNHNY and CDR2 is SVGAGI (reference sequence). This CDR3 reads CASGSGLSSYNEQFF.

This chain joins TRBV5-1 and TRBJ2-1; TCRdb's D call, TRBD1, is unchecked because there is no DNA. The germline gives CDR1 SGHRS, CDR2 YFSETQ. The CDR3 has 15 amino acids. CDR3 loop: CASRPGTGDFDEQFF. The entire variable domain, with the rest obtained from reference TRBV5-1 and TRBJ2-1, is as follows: KAGVTQTPRYLIKTRGQQVTLSCSPISGHRSVSWYQQTPGQGLQFLFEYFSETQRNKGNFPGRFSGRQFSNSRSEMNVSTLELGDSALYLCASRPGTGDFDEQFFGPGTRLTVL.

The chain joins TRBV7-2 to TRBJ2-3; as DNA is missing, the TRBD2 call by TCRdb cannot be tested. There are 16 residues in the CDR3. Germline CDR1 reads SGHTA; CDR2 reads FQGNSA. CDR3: CASSWLAGTYTDTQYF. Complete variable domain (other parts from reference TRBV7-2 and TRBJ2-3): GAGVSQSPSNKVTEKGKDVELRCDPISGHTALYWYRQSLGQGLEFLIYFQGNSAPDKSGLPSDRFSAERTGGSVSTLTIQRTQQEDSAVYLCASSWLAGTYTDTQYFGPGTRLTVL.

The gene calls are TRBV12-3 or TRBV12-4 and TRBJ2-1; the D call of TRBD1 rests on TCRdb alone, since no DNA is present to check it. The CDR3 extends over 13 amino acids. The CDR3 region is CASSLGGTGEQFF.

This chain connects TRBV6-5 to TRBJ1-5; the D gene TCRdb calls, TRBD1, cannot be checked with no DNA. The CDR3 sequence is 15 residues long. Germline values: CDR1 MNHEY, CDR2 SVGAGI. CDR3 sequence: CASSYSLDSRQPQHF.

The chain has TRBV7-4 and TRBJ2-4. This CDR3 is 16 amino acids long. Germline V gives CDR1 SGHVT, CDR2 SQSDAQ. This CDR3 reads CASSLIRKVAKNIQYF.

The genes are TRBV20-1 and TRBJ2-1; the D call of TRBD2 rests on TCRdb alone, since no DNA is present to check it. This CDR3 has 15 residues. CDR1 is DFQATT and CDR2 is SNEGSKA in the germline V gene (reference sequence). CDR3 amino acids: CSASAISGHGDEQFF.